This T cell receptor (beta chain) appears in the sequencing data of a study of blood T cell repertoires in COVID-19. On the study more broadly: Whether acute or convalescent, the COVID-19 samples came from the United States, Italy and Spain. From T cells, B-cell-depleted T cells, or PBMCs came the material, which was cDNA or gDNA.

Germline-derived CDR1 and CDR2 are SGHAT and FQNNGV. CDR3 size: 15 residues. V shed 1 base and J 0 bases; nucleotides not matched to a gene: 0. Authors' data handling: The authors estimated nucleated cell counts from reference gene primer amplification. TCRdb keeps only in-frame clones here, not all; method: immunoSEQ multiplex PCR. D and trimming come from the DNA, and the V and J calls and clone size come from that table. The table lists fewer than 200,000 clones, about 89% of them singletons. The genes are TRBV11-2 and TRBJ1-3, with 7 nucleotides matching TRBD1. Sample: peripheral blood. This TCR was recovered from a man between 35 and 55 years old with active or convalescent COVID-19. CDR3 nucleotides: TGTGCCAGCAGCTTAGCAGGGGGCTCTGGAAACACCATATATTTT. Residues: CASSLAGGSGNTIYF.